The T cell receptor beta chain under discussion was sequenced for a study of T cells in Graves' hyperthyroidism and ophthalmopathy. Template material for amplifying TCR beta CDR3 regions consisted of RNA transcripts. First-round RT-PCR with HTBI primers amplified the TCR CDR3 region. In TCRdb, the multiplex PCR reads were re-called with MiXCR into one record per CDR3 protein. The data contain under 650,000 distinct CDR3 sequences, roughly 15% of them seen just once; the ten biggest clones take up 3.8%. This CDR3 has 14 amino acids. Trimming took 4 bases from V and 4 from J; bases not matched to a gene: 4. Germline V gene sequence: CDR1 SGHRS, CDR2 YFSETQ. The hyperthyroidism was newly diagnosed and had lasted under 2 months; the patients were aged 18 to 65. At least ten counts were recorded for this clonotype. Its antigen is undetermined. Broader study findings: By a 13 V-J model, ophthalmopathy was set apart from stable hyperthyroidism.

Sequencing was carried out using blood. This chain connects TRBV5-1 to TRBJ1-1; 10 bases are shared with TRBD1. The receptor was derived from a woman aged 25 to 39 with Graves' hyperthyroidism. The CDR3 is CASSQDRGSTEAFF. The CDR3 DNA reads as TGCGCCAGCAGCCAGGACAGGGGGAGCACTGAAGCTTTCTTT. Full variable domain (outside the CDR3, taken from reference TRBV5-1 and TRBJ1-1): KAGVTQTPRYLIKTRGQQVTLSCSPISGHRSVSWYQQTPGQGLQFLFEYFSETQRNKGNFPGRFSGRQFSNSRSEMNVSTLELGDSALYLCASSQDRGSTEAFFGQGTRLTVV.